The next 29 T cell receptor beta chains were all read from a single sample in a study of CD8 T cells in ankylosing spondylitis. TCRdb processed the 5' RACE reads anew with MiXCR; each CDR3 protein has one entry. The data contain about 280,000 distinct CDR3 sequences, around 19% of them singletons. Input material: blood, either unsorted or a sorted T cell fraction (not recorded which). The receptors derive from a male donor with ankylosing spondylitis or in good health (not recorded which).

This clonotype was counted many times. This chain connects TRBV5-5 to TRBJ2-7, with D unclear. V shed 0 bases and J shed 2 bases, with 6 bases lying between them. The CDR3 extends over 13 amino acids. CDR1 SGHKS and CDR2 YYEKEE come from the germline V gene (reference sequence). Here the CDR3 reads CASSLAGPYEQYV. The CDR3 DNA reads as TGTGCCAGCAGCTTGGCCGGTCCCTACGAGCAGTACGTC.

This clonotype was observed at least ten times. V is TRBV27 and J is TRBJ1-1; tentatively, D is TRBD1 (5 bases). The CDR3 loop spans 14 amino acids. Trimming removed 4 bases at V and 1 base at J, with 10 bases between. Per germline, CDR1 MNHEY and CDR2 SMNVEV (reference sequence). The CDR3 sequence is CASSYGTPNTEAFF. CDR3 nucleotides: TGTGCCAGCAGTTATGGGACGCCGAACACTGAAGCTTTCTTT.

This clonotype was detected many times. This chain uses TRBV5-1 with TRBJ1-1; unclear D gene. V lost 0 bases and J lost 3, with 9 bases in between. The germline V gene has CDR1 SGHRS and CDR2 YFSETQ. The CDR3 runs to 14 residues. This chain's CDR3 is CASSLDPVDTEAFF. The CDR3 DNA is TGCGCCAGCAGCTTGGACCCCGTGGACACTGAAGCTTTCTTT.

This chain connects TRBV7-3 to TRBJ2-3; the D gene is possibly TRBD2 (5 bases). The CDR3 sequence is 16 residues long. Between the trimmed V and J ends, which lost 5 bases and 2 bases, there was a span of 17 bases. The V gene's germline CDR1 is SGHTA and CDR2 FQGTGA. The CDR3 region is CASSPSPRGFTDTQYF. CDR3 nucleotide sequence: TGTGCCAGCAGCCCTAGCCCCCGAGGCTTCACAGATACGCAGTATTTT.

Only a few counts were recorded for this clonotype. This chain connects TRBV27 to TRBJ2-5; TRBD2 is a possible D gene (5 bases). The CDR3 is 14 residues long. Germline CDR1 MNHEY, CDR2 SMNVEV (reference sequence). Trimming shortened V by 2 bases and J by 0 bases, and 7 bases separated the two germline ends. The DNA for the CDR3 is TGTGCCAGCAGTTTAACCGGGGACCAAGAGACCCAGTACTTC. It encodes CASSLTGDQETQYF.

This chain joins TRBV12-3 or TRBV12-4 and TRBJ2-1; a possible D gene is TRBD1 (5 bases). This CDR3 is 16 amino acids long. Trimming removed 0 bases from V and 2 bases from J, with 11 bases in between. The CDR3 DNA sequence: TGTGCCAGCAGTTTAGCGGCAGGGATCACCTACAATGAGCAGTTCTTC. Its translation is CASSLAAGITYNEQFF.

This clonotype was found a few times. J is TRBJ2-5 and V is TRBV4-1, with 7 positions matching TRBD1. Germline V gene sequence: CDR1 MGHRA, CDR2 YSYEKL. The CDR3 runs 15 residues. The J segment lost 5 bases and the V segment lost 5 bases, leaving 11 bases of the junction unmatched. This chain's CDR3 is CASSLDRGGKETQYF. The CDR3 coding sequence is TGCGCCAGCAGCTTAGATCGAGGGGGCAAGGAGACCCAGTACTTC.

This chain uses TRBV9 with TRBJ2-3; D uncertain. Germline CDR1 is SGDLS and CDR2 is YYNGEE. V gave up 3 bases and J gave up 0 bases, with 14 bases separating them. The CDR3 spans 16 residues. CDR3 nucleotide sequence: TGTGCCAGCAGCGCTGAGCACACCGCTAGCACAGATACGCAGTATTTT. This gives the protein CASSAEHTASTDTQYF.

This clonotype has a single count. The V call is TRBV2, the J call TRBJ2-1; 7 bases are a match to TRBD1. J lost 6 bases, V lost 7 bases, and 12 bases had no gene match. The CDR3 consists of 15 residues. Germline lookup yields CDR1 SNHLY and CDR2 FYNNEI. This CDR3 is CASNFFPTGANEQFF. The CDR3 DNA sequence: TGTGCCAGCAATTTTTTTCCCACAGGGGCCAATGAGCAGTTCTTC. Full variable domain (missing parts from reference TRBV2 and TRBJ2-1): EPEVTQTPSHQVTQMGQEVILRCVPISNHLYFYWYRQILGQKVEFLVSFYNNEISEKSEIFDDQFSVERPDGSNFTLKIRSTKLEDSAMYFCASNFFPTGANEQFFGPGTRLTVL.

This chain uses TRBV7-3 with TRBJ2-3; the D gene could be TRBD1 or TRBD2 (7 bases each). With 4 bases removed from V and 1 base from J, the gap between germline ends came to 12 bases. The CDR3 extends over 15 amino acids. Germline CDR1 is SGHTA and CDR2 is FQGTGA. Written as DNA, the CDR3 is TGTGCCAGCAGCTCAGGGGGGGCCGGCACAGATACGCAGTATTTT. Protein: CASSSGGAGTDTQYF. Complete variable domain (other parts from reference TRBV7-3 and TRBJ2-3): GAGVSQTPSNKVTEKGKYVELRCDPISGHTALYWYRQSLGQGPEFLIYFQGTGAADDSGLPNDRFFAVRPEGSVSTLKIQRTERGDSAVYLCASSSGGAGTDTQYFGPGTRLTVL.

This clonotype occurred many times. CDR3 in amino acids: CASSATPGQGAYNEQYV. CDR3 bases: TGTGCCAGCTCAGCTACTCCGGGACAGGGGGCGTACAACGAGCAGTACGTC. This rearrangement joins TRBV18 to TRBJ2-7, with 12 bases lining up with TRBD1. The CDR3 runs to 17 residues. Germline loops: CDR1 KGHSH, CDR2 LQKENI. The ends lost 5 bases at V and 5 bases at J; junction bases unmatched: 13.

This clonotype was recorded a few times. The chain couples TRBV28 to TRBJ1-4; D perhaps matches TRBD1 (5 bases). V gave up 6 bases and J gave up 8 bases, with 16 bases separating them. Germline V gene sequence: CDR1 MDHEN, CDR2 SYDVKM. The CDR3 sequence is 14 residues long. This CDR3 reads CASRDIQGGEKLFF. The CDR3 DNA follows: TGTGCCAGCAGGGACATTCAGGGAGGCGAAAAACTGTTTTTT.

The chain has TRBV7-6 and TRBJ1-2, with D perhaps matching TRBD1 (6 bases). The CDR3 sequence is 16 residues long. V gave up 1 base and J gave up 2 bases, with 14 bases separating them. Germline loops: CDR1 SGHVS, CDR2 FNYEAQ. The CDR3 spells CASSLGRGAANYGYTF. The CDR3 DNA is TGTGCCAGCAGCTTAGGAAGGGGGGCCGCGAACTATGGCTACACCTTC.

Note on this clonotype: A much larger clone lies one base from this, so it may be a read error. The CDR3 nucleotides read TGTGCCAGCAGGAGGGGGCAGGACCACTACACCTTC. Residues: CASRRGQDHYTF. The V call is TRBV12-3 or TRBV12-4, the J call TRBJ1-2; 7 bases match TRBD1. This CDR3 is 12 amino acids long. V was clipped by 6 bases and J by 10 bases; unmatched bases: 8.

At least ten counts were recorded for this clonotype. V is TRBV5-1 and J is TRBJ2-3; D is unresolved. V was clipped by 0 bases and J by 0 bases, with 8 bases between them. This CDR3 is 15 amino acids long. Germline CDR1 reads SGHRS; CDR2 reads YFSETQ. This CDR3 is CASSLGRPSTDTQYF. The DNA of the CDR3 is TGCGCCAGCAGCTTGGGGCGGCCTAGCACAGATACGCAGTATTTT.

This clonotype was counted only a few times. The J gene is TRBJ2-1, the V gene TRBV10-3, with a possible D match to TRBD2 (6 bases). Trimming shortened V by 0 bases and J by 8 bases, and 11 bases separated the two germline ends. The CDR3 covers 14 residues. Germline loops: CDR1 ENHRY, CDR2 SYGVKD. CDR3 coding DNA: TGTGCCATCAGTGAGTCGGAGGGCGACGATGAGCAGTTCTTC. Its translation is CAISESEGDDEQFF.

The sample holds many counts of this clonotype. V is TRBV6-5 and J is TRBJ1-5; D ambiguous. V lost 1 base, J lost 5 bases, and 6 bases lay in between. CDR3 length: 13 amino acids. Germline CDR1 reads MNHEY; CDR2 reads SVGAGI. CDR3 residues: CASSYFRDQPQHF. Here the CDR3 DNA reads TGTGCCAGCAGTTACTTTCGGGATCAGCCCCAGCATTTT.

This clonotype showed up just a few times. The V call is TRBV10-3, the J call TRBJ2-1; D is perhaps TRBD1 or TRBD2 (5 bases each). Germline assignment: CDR1 ENHRY and CDR2 SYGVKD. V was cut by 6 bases and J by 8 bases, with 14 bases left in between. CDR3 length: 13 residues. CDR3 loop: CAIRNLGDDEQFF. The CDR3 DNA follows: TGTGCCATCAGGAACCTAGGGGACGATGAGCAGTTCTTC.

This clonotype was observed a few times. V is TRBV29-1 and J is TRBJ2-1; 9 bases line up with TRBD1. The J segment lost 2 bases and the V segment lost 6 bases, leaving 2 bases of the junction unmatched. CDR1 SQVTM and CDR2 ANQGSEA come from the germline V gene. The CDR3 has 13 amino acids. DNA of the CDR3: TGCAGCGTCGGGACAGGGACCTACAATGAGCAGTTCTTC. Encoded protein: CSVGTGTYNEQFF.

This clonotype occurred a few times. The chain carries TRBV3-1 and TRBJ1-3; D call uncertain. The CDR3 is made up of 13 amino acids. Germline-derived CDR1 and CDR2 are LGHDT and YNNKEL (reference sequence). The ends were cut back, 5 bases at V and 1 base at J, with 6 bases in the middle. CDR3 residues: CASSYSSGNTIYF. The CDR3, as DNA: TGTGCCAGCAGCTATAGTTCTGGAAACACCATATATTTT.

This clonotype was seen at least ten times. The chain combines TRBV20-1 with TRBJ1-3; D is ambiguous. This CDR3 contains 14 residues. Trimming took 6 bases from V and 4 from J, leaving 16 bases between them. Germline V gene sequence: CDR1 DFQATT, CDR2 SNEGSKA (reference sequence). The DNA for the CDR3 is TGCAGTGCCTCATTACCGGGAGTGGGAAACACCATATATTTT. Its protein product is CSASLPGVGNTIYF.

V and J are TRBV5-1 and TRBJ2-5, with 14 bases aligning to TRBD2. CDR3 length: 17 residues. V shed 0 bases and J 1 base; nucleotides not matched to a gene: 2. CDR1 SGHRS and CDR2 YFSETQ come from the germline V gene. The DNA of the CDR3 is TGCGCCAGCAGCTTGGGAGGACTAGCGGGAGGCCAAGAGACCCAGTACTTC. Residues: CASSLGGLAGGQETQYF.

This clonotype was seen many times. The chain combines TRBV20-1 with TRBJ1-2; D ambiguous. Trimming pared 6 bases from V and 2 bases from J, leaving 10 bases between. The CDR3 totals 12 residues. Germline loops: CDR1 DFQATT, CDR2 SNEGSKA (reference sequence). The DNA for the CDR3 is TGCAGTGCCCCTACGGAGAACTATGGCTACACCTTC. It yields the protein CSAPTENYGYTF.

J is TRBJ2-2 and V is TRBV5-1; D tentatively reads TRBD1 or TRBD2 (5 bases each). V was trimmed by 3 bases and J by 4 bases, leaving 7 bases between them. The CDR3 is 13 amino acids. CDR1 is SGHRS and CDR2 is YFSETQ in the germline V gene. The chain's CDR3 is CASSWGSTGELFF. CDR3 sequence (DNA): TGCGCCAGCAGCTGGGGGAGCACCGGGGAGCTGTTTTTT.

This clonotype has at least ten counts. The chain couples TRBV5-8 to TRBJ1-1; D ambiguous. Deletions cut 5 bases from V and 4 bases from J, with 12 bases between. The CDR3 runs 13 residues. The germline CDR1 and CDR2 sequences are SGHTS and YDEGEE. The CDR3 DNA sequence: TGTGCCAGCAGTCGGACGGGCGGCACTGAAGCTTTCTTT. It codes for CASSRTGGTEAFF.

In its sample, this clonotype was seen a few times. This chain links TRBV4-2 with TRBJ1-4; D is unresolved. CDR3 size: 14 residues. From germline, CDR1 is LGHNA and CDR2 YNFKEQ. With 0 bases removed from V and 4 bases from J, the gap between germline ends came to 6 bases. The CDR3 sequence: CASSQDPYNEKLFF. The CDR3 nucleotides are TGTGCCAGCAGCCAAGATCCCTATAATGAAAAACTGTTTTTT.

To note about this clonotype: An end of the junction does not agree with germline; a read error may underlie this. This chain uses TRBV24-1 with TRBJ2-1; 10 bases agree with TRBD1. Germline V gene lookup returns CDR1 KGHDR and CDR2 SFDVKD. This CDR3 has 16 amino acids. The CDR3 is CGTSDLLGTGENEQFF. CDR3 nucleotide sequence: TGTGGCACCAGTGATCTCCTCGGGACAGGGGAGAATGAGCAGTTCTTC.

This clonotype was observed a handful of times. The rearrangement links TRBV7-8 to TRBJ2-6, with D tentatively TRBD2 (6 bases). Germline CDR1 SGHVS, CDR2 FQNEAQ. The V end lost 5 bases, the J end lost 3 bases, and 8 bases lay between the germline ends. CDR3 length: 14 residues. CDR3 DNA sequence: TGTGCCAGCAGCCCGGGGGTTGGGGCCAACGTCCTGACTTTC. Its translation is CASSPGVGANVLTF.

The sample holds a few counts of this clonotype. This CDR3 is CASSRQDYGYTF. The CDR3 DNA reads as TGTGCCAGCAGCCGACAGGACTATGGCTACACCTTC. The chain joins TRBV3-1 to TRBJ1-2; TRBD1 might be the D (6 bases). Germline V gene data show CDR1 as LGHDT and CDR2 as YNNKEL (reference sequence). The CDR3 covers 12 residues. Trimming pared 4 bases from V and 3 bases from J, leaving 6 bases between.